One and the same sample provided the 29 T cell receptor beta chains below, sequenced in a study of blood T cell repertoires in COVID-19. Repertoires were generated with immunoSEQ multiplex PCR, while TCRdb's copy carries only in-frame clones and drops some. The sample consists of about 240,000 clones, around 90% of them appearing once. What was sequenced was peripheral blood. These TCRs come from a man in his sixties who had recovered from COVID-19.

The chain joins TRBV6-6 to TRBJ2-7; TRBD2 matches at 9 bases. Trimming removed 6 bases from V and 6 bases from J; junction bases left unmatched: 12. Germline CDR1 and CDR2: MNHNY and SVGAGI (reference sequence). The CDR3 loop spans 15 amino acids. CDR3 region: CASSPRGTSTGEQYF. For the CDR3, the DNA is TGTGCCAGCAGCCCCCGGGGGACTAGCACGGGCGAGCAGTACTTC.

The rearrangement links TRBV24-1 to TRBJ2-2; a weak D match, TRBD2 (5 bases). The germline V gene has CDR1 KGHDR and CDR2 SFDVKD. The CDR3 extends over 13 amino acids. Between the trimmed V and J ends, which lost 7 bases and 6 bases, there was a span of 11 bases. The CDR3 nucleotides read TGTGCCACCAGGCGGGCCGCCGCCGGGGAGCTGTTTTTT. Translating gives CATRRAAAGELFF.

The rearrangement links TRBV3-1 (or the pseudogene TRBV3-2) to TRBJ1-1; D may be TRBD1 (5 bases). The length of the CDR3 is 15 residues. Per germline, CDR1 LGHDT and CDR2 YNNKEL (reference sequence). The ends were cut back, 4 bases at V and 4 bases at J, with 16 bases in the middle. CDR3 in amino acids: CASSLIGTGGTEAFF. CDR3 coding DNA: TGTGCCAGCAGCCTCATCGGGACTGGAGGCACTGAAGCTTTCTTT.

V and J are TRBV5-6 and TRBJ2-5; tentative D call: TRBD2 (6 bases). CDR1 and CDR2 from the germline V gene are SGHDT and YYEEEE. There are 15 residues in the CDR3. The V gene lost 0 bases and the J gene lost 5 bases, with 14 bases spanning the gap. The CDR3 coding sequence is TGTGCCAGCAGCTTGGTCGGGGGAAGAGACGAGACCCAGTACTTC. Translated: CASSLVGGRDETQYF. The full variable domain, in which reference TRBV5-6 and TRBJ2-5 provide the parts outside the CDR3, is DAGVTQSPTHLIKTRGQQVTLRCSPKSGHDTVSWYQQALGQGPQFIFQYYEEEERQRGNFPDRFSGHQFPNYSSELNVNALLLGDSALYLCASSLVGGRDETQYFGPGTRLLVL.

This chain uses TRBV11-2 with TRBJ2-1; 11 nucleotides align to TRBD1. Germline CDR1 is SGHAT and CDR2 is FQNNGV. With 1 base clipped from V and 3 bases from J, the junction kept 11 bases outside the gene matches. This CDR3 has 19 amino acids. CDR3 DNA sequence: TGTGCCAGCAGCTTAGCCGCCGGGACAGGGGGTCCCAACTACAATGAGCAGTTCTTC. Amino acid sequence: CASSLAAGTGGPNYNEQFF.

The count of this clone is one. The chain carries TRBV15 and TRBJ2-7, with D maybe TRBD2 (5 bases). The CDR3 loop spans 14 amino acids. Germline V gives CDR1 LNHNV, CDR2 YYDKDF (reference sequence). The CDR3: CATSPRLNSDEQYV. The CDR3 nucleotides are TGTGCCACCAGCCCCCGACTAAACTCCGACGAGCAGTACGTC.

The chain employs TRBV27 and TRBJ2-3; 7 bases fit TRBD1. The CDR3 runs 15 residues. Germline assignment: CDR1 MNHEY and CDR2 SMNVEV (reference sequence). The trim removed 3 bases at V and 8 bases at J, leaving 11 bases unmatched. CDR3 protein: CASSFVDRRRSTQYF. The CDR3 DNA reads TGTGCCAGCAGTTTTGTGGACAGGCGTCGCTCTACGCAGTATTTT.

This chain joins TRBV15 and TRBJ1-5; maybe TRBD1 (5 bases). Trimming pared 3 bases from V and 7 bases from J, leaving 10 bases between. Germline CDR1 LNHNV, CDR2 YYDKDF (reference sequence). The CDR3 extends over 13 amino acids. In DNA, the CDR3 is TGTGCCACCAGCAGCCTCGGGGGGCAGCCCCAGCATTTT. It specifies CATSSLGGQPQHF.

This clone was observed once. The CDR3 reads CASSDREETQYF. The CDR3 region has the DNA TGTGCCAGCAGTGACAGGGAAGAGACCCAGTACTTC. The rearrangement links TRBV5-5 to TRBJ2-5; 7 nucleotides align to TRBD1. Germline V gene lookup returns CDR1 SGHKS and CDR2 YYEKEE (reference sequence). Trimming removed 5 bases from V and 3 bases from J; junction bases left unmatched: 1. There are 12 residues in the CDR3. Using reference TRBV5-5 and TRBJ2-5 for the parts outside the CDR3, the full variable domain is DAGVTQSPTHLIKTRGQQVTLRCSPISGHKSVSWYQQVLGQGPQFIFQYYEKEERGRGNFPDRFSARQFPNYSSELNVNALLLGDSALYLCASSDREETQYFGPGTRLLVL.

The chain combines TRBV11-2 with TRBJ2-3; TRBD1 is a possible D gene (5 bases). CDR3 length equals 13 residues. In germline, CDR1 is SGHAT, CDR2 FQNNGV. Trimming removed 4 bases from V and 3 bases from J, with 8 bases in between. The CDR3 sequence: CASSSRQTDTQYF. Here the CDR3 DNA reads TGTGCCAGCAGCTCGAGACAGACAGATACGCAGTATTTT.

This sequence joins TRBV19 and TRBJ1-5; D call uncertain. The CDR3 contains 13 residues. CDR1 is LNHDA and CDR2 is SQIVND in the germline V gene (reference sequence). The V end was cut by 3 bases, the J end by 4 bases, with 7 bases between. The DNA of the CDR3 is TGTGCCAGTAGTATGTCCCCAAATCAGCCCCAGCATTTT. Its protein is CASSMSPNQPQHF.

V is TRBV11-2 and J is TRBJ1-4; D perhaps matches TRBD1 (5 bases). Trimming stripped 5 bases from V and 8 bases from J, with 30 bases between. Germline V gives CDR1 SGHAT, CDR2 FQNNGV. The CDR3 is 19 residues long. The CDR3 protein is CASSPRWWQGGRYREKLFF. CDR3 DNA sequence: TGTGCCAGCAGCCCTAGATGGTGGCAGGGCGGCAGGTATCGAGAAAAACTGTTTTTT.

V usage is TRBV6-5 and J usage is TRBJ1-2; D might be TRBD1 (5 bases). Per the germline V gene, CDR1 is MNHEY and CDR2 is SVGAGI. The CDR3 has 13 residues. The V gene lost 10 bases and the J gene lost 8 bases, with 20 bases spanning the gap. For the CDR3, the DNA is TGTGCCACCCAGACGGGGGGGTTTGGAGGCTACACCTTC. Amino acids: CATQTGGFGGYTF.

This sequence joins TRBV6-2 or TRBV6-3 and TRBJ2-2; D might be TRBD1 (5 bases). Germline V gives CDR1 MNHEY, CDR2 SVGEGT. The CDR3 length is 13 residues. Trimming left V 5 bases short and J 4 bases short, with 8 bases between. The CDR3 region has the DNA TGTGCCAGCAGTCTACAGGTCACCGGGGAGCTGTTTTTT. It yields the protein CASSLQVTGELFF.

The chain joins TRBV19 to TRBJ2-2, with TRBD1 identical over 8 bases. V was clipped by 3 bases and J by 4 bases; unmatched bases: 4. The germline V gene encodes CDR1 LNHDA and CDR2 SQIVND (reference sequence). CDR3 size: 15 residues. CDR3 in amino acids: CASSILDRATGELFF. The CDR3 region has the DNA TGTGCCAGTAGTATTCTGGACAGGGCCACCGGGGAGCTGTTTTTT. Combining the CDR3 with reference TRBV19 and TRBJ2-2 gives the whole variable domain DGGITQSPKYLFRKEGQNVTLSCEQNLNHDAMYWYRQDPGQGLRLIYYSQIVNDFQKGDIAEGYSVSREKKESFPLTVTSAQKNPTAFYLCASSILDRATGELFFGEGSRLTVL.

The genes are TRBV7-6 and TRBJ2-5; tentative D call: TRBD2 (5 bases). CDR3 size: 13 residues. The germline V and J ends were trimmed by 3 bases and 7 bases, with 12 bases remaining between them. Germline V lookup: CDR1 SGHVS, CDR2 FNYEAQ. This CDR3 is CASSLRGRGTQYF. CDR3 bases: TGTGCCAGCAGCTTGAGAGGGCGCGGGACCCAGTACTTC.

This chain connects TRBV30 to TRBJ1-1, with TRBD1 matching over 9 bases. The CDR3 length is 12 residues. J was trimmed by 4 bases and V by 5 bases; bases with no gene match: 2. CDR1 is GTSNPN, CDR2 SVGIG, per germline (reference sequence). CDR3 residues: CAWGTGTTEAFF. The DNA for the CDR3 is TGTGCCTGGGGGACAGGGACCACTGAAGCTTTCTTT.

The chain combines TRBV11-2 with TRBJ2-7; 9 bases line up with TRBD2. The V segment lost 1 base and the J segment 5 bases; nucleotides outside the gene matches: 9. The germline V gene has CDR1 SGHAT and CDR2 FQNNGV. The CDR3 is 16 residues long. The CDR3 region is CASSLVAPRLADEQYF. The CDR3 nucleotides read TGTGCCAGCAGCTTAGTCGCCCCCCGACTAGCGGACGAGCAGTACTTC.

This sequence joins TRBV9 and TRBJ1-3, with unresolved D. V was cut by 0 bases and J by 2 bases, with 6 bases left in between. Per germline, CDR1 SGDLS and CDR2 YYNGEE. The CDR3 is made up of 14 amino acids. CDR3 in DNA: TGTGCCAGCAGCGTAGTAGAGGCTGGAAACACCATATATTTT. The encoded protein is CASSVVEAGNTIYF.

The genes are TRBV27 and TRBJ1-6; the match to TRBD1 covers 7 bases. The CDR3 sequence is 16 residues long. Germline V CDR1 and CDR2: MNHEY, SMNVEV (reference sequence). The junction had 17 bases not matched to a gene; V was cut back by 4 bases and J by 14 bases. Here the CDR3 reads CASSSDSTGPNRALHF. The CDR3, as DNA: TGTGCCAGCAGTTCCGACTCGACAGGGCCAAACAGGGCCCTCCACTTT.

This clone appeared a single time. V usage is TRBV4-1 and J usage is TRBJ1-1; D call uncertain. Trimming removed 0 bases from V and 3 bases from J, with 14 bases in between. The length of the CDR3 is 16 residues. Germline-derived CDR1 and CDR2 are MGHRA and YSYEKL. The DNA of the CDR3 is TGCGCCAGCAGCCAAGATCGGGGAAAACTTTACACTGAAGCTTTCTTT. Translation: CASSQDRGKLYTEAFF.

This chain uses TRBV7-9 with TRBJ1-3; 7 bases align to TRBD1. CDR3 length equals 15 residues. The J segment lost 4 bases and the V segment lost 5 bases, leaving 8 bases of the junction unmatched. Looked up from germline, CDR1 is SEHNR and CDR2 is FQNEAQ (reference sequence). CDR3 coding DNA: TGTGCCAGCAGCGTAAACAGGGGCGGCGGAAACACCATATATTTT. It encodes CASSVNRGGGNTIYF.

CDR3 sequence reads: CATSGLADNTDTQYF. The CDR3 nucleotides are TGTGCCACCAGTGGCCTAGCGGATAACACAGATACGCAGTATTTT. The chain couples TRBV24-1 to TRBJ2-3; 7 bases match TRBD2. The V and J ends lost 5 bases and 2 bases, in that order; junction bases with no gene match: 6. The CDR3 runs 15 residues. CDR1 and CDR2 (germline): KGHDR, SFDVKD.

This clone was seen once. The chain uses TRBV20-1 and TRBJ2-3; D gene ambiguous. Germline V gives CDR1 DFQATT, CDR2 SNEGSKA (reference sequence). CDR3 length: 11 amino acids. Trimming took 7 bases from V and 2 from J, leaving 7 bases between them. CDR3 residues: CSVGATDTQYF. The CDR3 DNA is TGCAGTGTAGGAGCCACAGATACGCAGTATTTT.

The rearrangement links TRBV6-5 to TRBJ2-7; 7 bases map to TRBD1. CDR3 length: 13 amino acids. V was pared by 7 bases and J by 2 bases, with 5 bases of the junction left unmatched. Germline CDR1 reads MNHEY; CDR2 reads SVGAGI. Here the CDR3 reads CASIKGQTYEQYF. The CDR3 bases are TGTGCCAGCATTAAGGGACAGACCTACGAGCAGTACTTC.

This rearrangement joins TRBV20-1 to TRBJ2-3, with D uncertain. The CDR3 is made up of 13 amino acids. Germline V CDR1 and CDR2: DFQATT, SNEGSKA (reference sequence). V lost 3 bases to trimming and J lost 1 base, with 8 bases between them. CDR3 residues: CSASAQGTDTQYF. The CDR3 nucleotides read TGCAGTGCTAGTGCGCAGGGCACAGATACGCAGTATTTT.

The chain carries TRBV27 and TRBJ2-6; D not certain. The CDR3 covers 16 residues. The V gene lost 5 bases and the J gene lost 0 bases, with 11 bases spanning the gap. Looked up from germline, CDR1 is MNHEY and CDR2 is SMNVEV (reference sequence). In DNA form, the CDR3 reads TGTGCCAGCAGTGGAAAGACGGGCTCTGGGGCCAACGTCCTGACTTTC. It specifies CASSGKTGSGANVLTF. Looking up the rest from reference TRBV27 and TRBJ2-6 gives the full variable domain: EAQVTQNPRYLITVTGKKLTVTCSQNMNHEYMSWYRQDPGLGLRQIYYSMNVEVTDKGDVPEGYKVSRKEKRNFPLILESPSPNQTSLYFCASSGKTGSGANVLTFGAGSRLTVL.

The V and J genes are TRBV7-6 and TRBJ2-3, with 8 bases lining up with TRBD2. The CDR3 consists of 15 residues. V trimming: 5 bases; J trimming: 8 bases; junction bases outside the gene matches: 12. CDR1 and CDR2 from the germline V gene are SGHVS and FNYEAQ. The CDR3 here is CASSPVGGGIGTQYF. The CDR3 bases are TGTGCCAGCAGCCCCGTGGGCGGGGGGATAGGTACGCAGTATTTT.

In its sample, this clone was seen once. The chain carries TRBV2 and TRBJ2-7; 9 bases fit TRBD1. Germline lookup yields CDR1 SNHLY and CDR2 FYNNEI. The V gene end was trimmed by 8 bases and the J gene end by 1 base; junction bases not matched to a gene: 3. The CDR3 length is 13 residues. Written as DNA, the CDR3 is TGTGCCAGCCCAGGGACAGGGTCCTACGAGCAGTACGTC. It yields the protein CASPGTGSYEQYV.